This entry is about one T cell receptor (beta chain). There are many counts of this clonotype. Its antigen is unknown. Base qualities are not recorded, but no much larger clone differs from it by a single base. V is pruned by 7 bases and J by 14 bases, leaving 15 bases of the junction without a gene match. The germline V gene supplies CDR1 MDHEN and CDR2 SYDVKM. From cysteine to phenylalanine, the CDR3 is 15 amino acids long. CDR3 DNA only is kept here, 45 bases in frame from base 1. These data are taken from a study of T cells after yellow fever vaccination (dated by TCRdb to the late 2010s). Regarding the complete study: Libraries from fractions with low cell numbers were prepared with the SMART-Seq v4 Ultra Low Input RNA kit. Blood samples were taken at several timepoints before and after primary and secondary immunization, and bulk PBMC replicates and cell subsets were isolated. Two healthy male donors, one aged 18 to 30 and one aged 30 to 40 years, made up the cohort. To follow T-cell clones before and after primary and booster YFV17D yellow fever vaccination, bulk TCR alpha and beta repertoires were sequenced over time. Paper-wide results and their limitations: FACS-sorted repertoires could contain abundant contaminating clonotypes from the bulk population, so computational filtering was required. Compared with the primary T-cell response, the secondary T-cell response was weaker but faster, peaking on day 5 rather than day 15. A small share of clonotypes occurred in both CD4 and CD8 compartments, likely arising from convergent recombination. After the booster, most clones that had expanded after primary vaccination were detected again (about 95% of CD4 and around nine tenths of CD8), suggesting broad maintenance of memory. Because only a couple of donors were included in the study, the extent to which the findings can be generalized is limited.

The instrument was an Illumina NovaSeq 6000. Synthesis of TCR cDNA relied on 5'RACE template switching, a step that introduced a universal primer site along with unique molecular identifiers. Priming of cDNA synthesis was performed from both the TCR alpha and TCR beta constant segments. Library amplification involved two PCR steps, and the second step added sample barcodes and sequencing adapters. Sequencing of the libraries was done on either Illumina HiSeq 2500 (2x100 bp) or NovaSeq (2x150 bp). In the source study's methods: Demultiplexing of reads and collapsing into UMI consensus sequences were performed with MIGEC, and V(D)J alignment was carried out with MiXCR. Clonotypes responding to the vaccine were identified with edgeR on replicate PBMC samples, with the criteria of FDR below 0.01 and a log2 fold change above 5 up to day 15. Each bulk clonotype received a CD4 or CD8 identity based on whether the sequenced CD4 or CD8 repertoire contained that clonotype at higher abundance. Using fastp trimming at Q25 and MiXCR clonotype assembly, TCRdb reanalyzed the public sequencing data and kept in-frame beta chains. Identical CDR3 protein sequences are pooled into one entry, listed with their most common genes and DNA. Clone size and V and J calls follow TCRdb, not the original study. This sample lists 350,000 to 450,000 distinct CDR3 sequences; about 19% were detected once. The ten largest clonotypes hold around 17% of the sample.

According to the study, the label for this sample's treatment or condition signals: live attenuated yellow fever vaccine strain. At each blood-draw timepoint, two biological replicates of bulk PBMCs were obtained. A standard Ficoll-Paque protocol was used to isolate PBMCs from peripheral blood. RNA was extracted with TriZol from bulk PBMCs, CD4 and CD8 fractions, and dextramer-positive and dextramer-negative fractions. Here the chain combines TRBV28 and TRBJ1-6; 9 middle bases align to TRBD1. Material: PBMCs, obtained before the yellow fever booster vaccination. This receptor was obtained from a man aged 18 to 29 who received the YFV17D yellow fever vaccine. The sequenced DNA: TGTGCCAGCACCATTAACCCGGGACAGGGCCGCACCCTCCACTTT. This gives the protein CASTINPGQGRTLHF.